This record looks at one T cell receptor (beta chain) sequence and its context. These data belong to a study of blood T cells in healthy people across ages. The germline CDR1 and CDR2 sequences are SEHNR and FQNEAQ (reference sequence). V was cut by 5 bases and J by 0 bases, with 14 bases left in between. CDR3 size: 17 residues. Next came a second PCR, run for about 6 to 12 cycles, which used a sample-barcoded 5' primer along with a J-beta primer mix. TCRdb analysed the 5' RACE reads with MiXCR anew, one entry per CDR3 protein. The sample shows about 640,000 distinct CDR3 sequences, around two fifths of them seen only once.

The TCR sequence derives from a man older than 75 in good health. This chain connects TRBV7-9 to TRBJ1-6; D remains ambiguous. The specimen sequenced was blood. The DNA of the CDR3 is TGTGCCAGCAGCGACACAGAGATCCTCTCCTATAATTCACCCCTCCACTTT. This gives the protein CASSDTEILSYNSPLHF.